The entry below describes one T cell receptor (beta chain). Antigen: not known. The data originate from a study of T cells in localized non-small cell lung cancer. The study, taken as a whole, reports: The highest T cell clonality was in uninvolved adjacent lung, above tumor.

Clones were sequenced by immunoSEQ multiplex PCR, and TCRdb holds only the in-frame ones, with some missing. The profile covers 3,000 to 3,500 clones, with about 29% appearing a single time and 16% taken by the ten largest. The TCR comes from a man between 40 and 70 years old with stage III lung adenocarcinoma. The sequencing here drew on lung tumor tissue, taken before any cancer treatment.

DNA of the CDR3: TGTGCCAGCAGTGACGCCCTCTCTGGAAACACCATATATTTT. Amino acids: CASSDALSGNTIYF. The chain combines TRBV6-8 with TRBJ1-3, with unresolved D. The CDR3 runs 14 residues. Trimming removed 5 bases at V and 0 bases at J, with 8 bases between. CDR1 is MNHGY, CDR2 SAAAGT, per germline.